The 16 T cell receptor beta chains below were found in one sample sequenced in a study of cytomegalovirus exposure and HLA in healthy donors. This table comes from immunoSEQ multiplex PCR, and its TCRdb copy is limited to in-frame clones, with some not included. The data show 300,000 to 400,000 clones, with just over 85% seen just once and 0.83% held by the top ten. Sequenced sample: PBMCs. These receptors all come from a woman aged 18-29 years in good health and CMV-seronegative.

The chain links TRBV29-1 to TRBJ2-2; D may be TRBD2 (6 bases). The V gene's germline CDR1 is SQVTM and CDR2 ANQGSEA. Deletions cut 6 bases from V and 0 bases from J, with 14 bases between. The length of the CDR3 is 15 residues. CDR3: CSVGGGVANTGELFF. The CDR3 DNA reads TGCAGCGTCGGGGGAGGTGTGGCGAACACCGGGGAGCTGTTTTTT.

The chain couples TRBV19 to TRBJ2-1; 7 nucleotides agree with TRBD2. The CDR3 consists of 12 residues. With 6 bases clipped from V and 10 bases from J, the junction kept 6 bases outside the gene matches. The germline CDR1 and CDR2 sequences are LNHDA and SQIVND (reference sequence). The CDR3: CASRDLGREQFF. Written as DNA, the CDR3 is TGTGCCAGTAGGGACCTCGGGAGGGAGCAGTTCTTC.

The CDR3 sequence: CASSQALFYGYTF. Here the CDR3 DNA reads TGTGCCAGCAGCCAAGCTCTATTCTATGGCTACACCTTC. The V gene is TRBV14, the J gene TRBJ1-2; D unresolved. Trimming stripped 1 base from V and 4 bases from J, with 7 bases between. CDR3 length: 13 amino acids. Germline loops: CDR1 SGHDN, CDR2 FVKESK.

The chain recombines TRBV6-4 with TRBJ2-7, with D possibly TRBD1 on 5 matching bases. Trimming removed 8 bases from V and 3 bases from J, with 20 bases in between. CDR1 is MRHNA, CDR2 SNTAGT, per germline. The CDR3 totals 15 residues. CDR3 sequence reads: CASPHFWTLNYEQYF. The CDR3 nucleotides read TGTGCCAGCCCCCATTTTTGGACACTTAACTACGAGCAGTACTTC.

This clone was counted a few times. The V gene is TRBV28, the J gene TRBJ1-6; D is unclear. CDR1 and CDR2 (germline): MDHEN, SYDVKM. The CDR3 contains 15 residues. The V end was cut by 2 bases, the J end by 9 bases, with 14 bases between. CDR3: CASSLVRGVSSPLHF. The CDR3 DNA follows: TGTGCCAGCAGTTTAGTTCGGGGAGTAAGTTCACCCCTCCACTTT.

V is TRBV7-6 and J is TRBJ2-6; 9 bases are shared with TRBD1. J gave up 3 bases and V 5 bases, and 8 bases lay outside the gene matches. This CDR3 has 17 residues. Looked up from germline, CDR1 is SGHVS and CDR2 is FNYEAQ. CDR3 sequence reads: CASSPGTGSGGANVLTF. CDR3 sequence (DNA): TGTGCCAGCAGCCCCGGGACAGGGAGTGGTGGGGCCAACGTCCTGACTTTC.

The V call is TRBV6-1, the J call TRBJ1-4; D possibly corresponds to TRBD1 (5 bases). The V gene's germline CDR1 is MNHNS and CDR2 SASEGT. The CDR3 covers 15 residues. Between the trimmed V and J ends, which lost 7 bases and 7 bases, there was a span of 19 bases. Here the CDR3 reads CASTPSGGRGEKLFF. CDR3 nucleotides: TGTGCCAGCACCCCGAGCGGAGGGAGGGGTGAAAAACTGTTTTTT.

This clone was observed a single time. The chain uses TRBV9 and TRBJ2-7; 7 positions agree with TRBD1. Germline V gives CDR1 SGDLS, CDR2 YYNGEE. The CDR3 is made up of 16 amino acids. V dropped 0 bases and J dropped 6; count of bases not matched to a gene: 12. CDR3 bases: TGTGCCAGCAGCGTAGCTATGACGACAGGGTATTCCGAGCAGTACTTC. Translated: CASSVAMTTGYSEQYF. The variable domain in full, completed from reference TRBV9 and TRBJ2-7, reads DSGVTQTPKHLITATGQRVTLRCSPRSGDLSVYWYQQSLDQGLQFLIQYYNGEERAKGNILERFSAQQFPDLHSELNLSSLELGDSALYFCASSVAMTTGYSEQYFGPGTRLTVT.

The CDR3, as DNA: TGTGCCAGCAGAGACGACAGGGGGGCATCTGGCTACACCTTC. It codes for CASRDDRGASGYTF. This chain links TRBV6-1 with TRBJ1-2; 9 bases are shared with TRBD1. CDR3 length: 14 amino acids. The germline V gene encodes CDR1 MNHNS and CDR2 SASEGT. J was trimmed by 7 bases and V by 6 bases; bases with no gene match: 9.

This sequence joins TRBV6-5 and TRBJ1-1; the match to TRBD1 covers 8 bases. V trimming: 2 bases; J trimming: 6 bases; junction bases outside the gene matches: 2. The CDR3 has 13 residues. Looked up from germline, CDR1 is MNHEY and CDR2 is SVGAGI. The CDR3: CASSYLDRAEAFF. The CDR3 DNA reads as TGTGCCAGCAGTTACCTGGACAGGGCTGAAGCTTTCTTT.

V and J are TRBV7-9 and TRBJ2-3, with 7 positions matching TRBD2. Trimming took 3 bases from V and 1 from J; bases not matched to a gene: 1. The CDR3 runs 14 residues. In germline, CDR1 is SEHNR, CDR2 FQNEAQ (reference sequence). The CDR3 nucleotides are TGTGCCAGCAGCTTGGGGAGGGGCACAGATACGCAGTATTTT. Translated, it gives CASSLGRGTDTQYF.

The chain recombines TRBV7-9 with TRBJ2-1; 7 nucleotides agree with TRBD2. The J segment lost 1 base and the V segment lost 3 bases, leaving 12 bases of the junction unmatched. Germline V gene sequence: CDR1 SEHNR, CDR2 FQNEAQ (reference sequence). The CDR3 is 18 residues long. Here the CDR3 reads CASSFPSGTVHSYNEQFF. The CDR3 coding sequence is TGTGCCAGCAGCTTTCCCAGCGGGACCGTTCATTCCTACAATGAGCAGTTCTTC.

The V and J genes are TRBV7-9 and TRBJ2-2, with 10 nucleotides matching TRBD1. The CDR3 sequence is 16 residues long. The V gene end was trimmed by 1 base and the J gene end by 3 bases; junction bases not matched to a gene: 2. CDR1 and CDR2 from the germline V gene are SEHNR and FQNEAQ (reference sequence). This chain's CDR3 is CASSLGGTGDTGELFF. The CDR3 region has the DNA TGTGCCAGCAGCTTAGGGGGGACAGGGGACACCGGGGAGCTGTTTTTT.

V and J are TRBV11-3 and TRBJ1-5; 8 bases align to TRBD1. V shed 5 bases, J shed 0 bases, and the junction held 3 bases outside the gene matches. Germline V gives CDR1 SGHNT, CDR2 YENEEA. This CDR3 contains 15 residues. CDR3 nucleotide sequence: TGTGCCAGCAGCCCGGGACAGGCTAGCAATCAGCCCCAGCATTTT. Protein product: CASSPGQASNQPQHF.

The rearrangement joins TRBV6-1 to TRBJ2-7, with 7 bases matching TRBD1. After removal of 6 bases from V and 3 bases from J, the junction contained 5 bases not matched to a gene. This CDR3 is built from 13 residues. Germline CDR1 MNHNS, CDR2 SASEGT. CDR3 nucleotide sequence: TGTGCCAGCAGGGTCCGGGACAGCTACGAGCAGTACTTC. It translates to CASRVRDSYEQYF.

The chain couples TRBV6-5 to TRBJ1-2; D is undetermined. Trimming pared 6 bases from V and 4 bases from J, leaving 12 bases between. Looked up from germline, CDR1 is MNHEY and CDR2 is SVGAGI. This CDR3 comprises 13 residues. The CDR3 DNA follows: TGTGCCAGCAGCTACCGGTCAGGCTATGGCTACACCTTC. Protein sequence: CASSYRSGYGYTF.